This TCR beta chain originates from a study of blood T cell repertoires in COVID-19. On the study more broadly: Acute and convalescent COVID-19 samples came from the United States, Italy and Spain. Sources were T cells, B-cell-depleted T cells, or PBMCs; the material itself was cDNA or gDNA.

Original processing methods: The assay estimated nucleated cells by amplifying reference gene primers. Here immunoSEQ multiplex PCR was the method, and the copy in TCRdb shows in-frame clones only, minus some. The V and J calls and the clone size are those of that table, but D and trimming were determined from the DNA. The sample records some 280,000 clones, 70% to 90% being singletons. This clone has just a few counts. CDR1 and CDR2 from the germline V gene are MNHEY and SVGAGI. V shed 2 bases and J shed 4 bases, with 17 bases lying between them. This CDR3 has 16 residues. The sequence was obtained from a woman in her forties or fifties with active or convalescent COVID-19. The chain recombines TRBV6-5 with TRBJ1-2; TRBD1 is a possible D gene (5 bases). What was sequenced was peripheral blood. The CDR3 DNA sequence: TGTGCCAGCAGTTACCGCCCGACAGTGAGATCCTATGGCTACACCTTC. As protein: CASSYRPTVRSYGYTF.